These 4 T cell receptor beta chains were sequenced from one sample in a study of blood T cell repertoires in COVID-19. The protocol was immunoSEQ multiplex PCR, while the TCRdb copy is restricted to in-frame clones and leaves out a portion. The table lists 200,000 to 250,000 clones, 86% of them singletons. The source material was peripheral blood. The receptors here all came from an elderly man with acute or convalescent COVID-19.

The CDR3 DNA reads TGTGCCAGTAGCCCCGGACAGCTAGCCTACGAGCAGTACTTC. Translated, it gives CASSPGQLAYEQYF. The chain is built from TRBV19 and TRBJ2-7; D is perhaps TRBD1 (6 bases). V was pared by 6 bases and J by 2 bases, with 14 bases between. CDR3 size: 14 residues. Germline CDR1 and CDR2: LNHDA and SQIVND (reference sequence).

The V gene is TRBV15, the J gene TRBJ2-1; 10 positions match TRBD2. In germline, CDR1 is LNHNV, CDR2 YYDKDF (reference sequence). The CDR3 is 20 amino acids. V lost 1 base to trimming and J lost 0 bases; unmatched junction nucleotides: 12. The CDR3 spells CATSRVHLAGVPPSYNEQFF. DNA of the CDR3: TGTGCCACCAGCAGAGTTCACCTAGCGGGAGTCCCACCCTCCTACAATGAGCAGTTCTTC.

The DNA of the CDR3 is TGTGCCAGCAGCCAGGGGGTAGGGTACGAGCAGTACTTC. Its translation: CASSQGVGYEQYF. The chain has TRBV9 and TRBJ2-7, with 7 bases fitting TRBD1. V lost 4 bases and J lost 4; bases outside the gene matches: 5. The CDR3 contains 13 residues. Looked up from germline, CDR1 is SGDLS and CDR2 is YYNGEE.

The chain uses TRBV10-1 and TRBJ1-5; maybe TRBD1 (6 bases). There are 13 residues in the CDR3. The V and J ends lost 4 bases and 7 bases respectively, with 11 bases between them. Germline V gives CDR1 WNHNN, CDR2 SYGVQD (reference sequence). CDR3 loop: CASSGTGPQPQHF. In DNA form, the CDR3 reads TGCGCCAGCAGTGGTACAGGGCCCCAGCCCCAGCATTTT.